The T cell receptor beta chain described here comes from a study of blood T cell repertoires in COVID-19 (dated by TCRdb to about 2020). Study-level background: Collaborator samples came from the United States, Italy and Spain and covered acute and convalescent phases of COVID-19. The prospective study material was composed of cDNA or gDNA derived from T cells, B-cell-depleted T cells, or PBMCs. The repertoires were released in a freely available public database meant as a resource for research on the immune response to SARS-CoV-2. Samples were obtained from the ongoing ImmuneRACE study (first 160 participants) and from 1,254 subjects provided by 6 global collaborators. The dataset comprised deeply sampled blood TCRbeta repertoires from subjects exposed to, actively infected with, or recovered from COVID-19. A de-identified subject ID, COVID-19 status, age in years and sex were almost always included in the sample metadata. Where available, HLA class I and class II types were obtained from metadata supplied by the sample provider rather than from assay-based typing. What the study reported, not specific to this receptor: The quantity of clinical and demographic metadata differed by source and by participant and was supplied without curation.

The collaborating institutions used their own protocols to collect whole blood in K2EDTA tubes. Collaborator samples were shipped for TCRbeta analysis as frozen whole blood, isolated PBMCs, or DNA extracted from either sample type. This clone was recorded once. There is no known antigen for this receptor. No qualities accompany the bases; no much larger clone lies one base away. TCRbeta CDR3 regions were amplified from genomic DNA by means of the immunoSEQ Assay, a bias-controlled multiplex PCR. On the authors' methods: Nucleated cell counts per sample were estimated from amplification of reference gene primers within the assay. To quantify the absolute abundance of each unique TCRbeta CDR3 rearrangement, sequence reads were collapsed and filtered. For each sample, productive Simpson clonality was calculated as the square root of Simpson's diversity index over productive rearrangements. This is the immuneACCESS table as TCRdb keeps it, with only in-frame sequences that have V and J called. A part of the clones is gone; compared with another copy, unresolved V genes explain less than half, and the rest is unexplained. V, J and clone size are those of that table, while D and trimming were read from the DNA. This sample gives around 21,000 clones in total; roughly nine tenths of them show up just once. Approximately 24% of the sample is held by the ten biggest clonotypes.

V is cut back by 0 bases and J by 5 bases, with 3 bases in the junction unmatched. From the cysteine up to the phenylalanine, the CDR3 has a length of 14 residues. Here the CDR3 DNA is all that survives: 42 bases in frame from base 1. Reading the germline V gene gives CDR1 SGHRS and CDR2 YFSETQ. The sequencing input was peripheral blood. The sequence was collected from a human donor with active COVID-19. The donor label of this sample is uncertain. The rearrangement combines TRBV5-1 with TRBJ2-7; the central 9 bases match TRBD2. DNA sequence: TGCGCCAGCAGCTTGGGGCGGGAGGGCAACGAGCAGTACTTC. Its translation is CASSLGREGNEQYF. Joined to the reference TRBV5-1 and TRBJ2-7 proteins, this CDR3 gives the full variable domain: KAGVTQTPRYLIKTRGQQVTLSCSPISGHRSVSWYQQTPGQGLQFLFEYFSETQRNKGNFPGRFSGRQFSNSRSEMNVSTLELGDSALYLCASSLGREGNEQYFGPGTRLTVT.